What follows are 24 T cell receptor beta chains derived from one specimen sequenced in a study of blood T cell repertoires in COVID-19. Measured with immunoSEQ multiplex PCR; TCRdb has only the in-frame clones, and not every one. Among about 180,000 clones listed, approximately 82% were seen once. The sample was PBMCs or T cells enriched from blood (not recorded which). The receptors come from a man between 45 and 60 years old who had recovered from COVID-19.

The rearrangement links TRBV2 to TRBJ1-1; D is perhaps TRBD1 (5 bases). Trimming took off 6 bases at V and 7 bases at J, with 18 bases between the two ends. The CDR3 extends over 14 amino acids. Germline V gene data show CDR1 as SNHLY and CDR2 as FYNNEI. The CDR3 loop reads CASRPNRPTGEAFF. The CDR3 region has the DNA TGTGCCAGCAGACCCAACAGGCCGACGGGTGAAGCTTTCTTT. The full variable domain, with the rest looked up from reference TRBV2 and TRBJ1-1, is EPEVTQTPSHQVTQMGQEVILRCVPISNHLYFYWYRQILGQKVEFLVSFYNNEISEKSEIFDDQFSVERPDGSNFTLKIRSTKLEDSAMYFCASRPNRPTGEAFFGQGTRLTVV.

The gene calls are TRBV6-2 or TRBV6-3 and TRBJ1-2, with TRBD1 matching over 9 bases. Germline lookup yields CDR1 MNHEY and CDR2 SVGEGT. With V trimmed by 5 bases and J by 1 base, 8 bases remained unmatched. This CDR3 is 16 amino acids long. The CDR3 protein is CASSLYRDRDNYGYTF. CDR3 in DNA: TGTGCCAGCAGTCTATACCGGGACAGGGATAACTATGGCTACACCTTC.

The table lists this clone with a few counts. The genes are TRBV28 and TRBJ2-1; 7 bases match TRBD2. This CDR3 has 14 amino acids. Germline V gene lookup returns CDR1 MDHEN and CDR2 SYDVKM. After removal of 2 bases from V and 4 bases from J, the junction contained 2 bases not matched to a gene. The CDR3, as DNA: TGTGCCAGCAGTTTAGCGGGAGAGTACAATGAGCAGTTCTTC. It translates to CASSLAGEYNEQFF.

Written as DNA, the CDR3 is TGTGCCAGCAGCCAAACATGGGGGGGCGGCGGCACAGATACGCAGTATTTT. It is translated as CASSQTWGGGGTDTQYF. The V call is TRBV3-1 (or the pseudogene TRBV3-2), the J call TRBJ2-3, with D possibly matching TRBD2 (7 bases). V lost 2 bases, J lost 1 base, and 16 bases lay in between. Germline CDR1 and CDR2: LGHDT and YNNKEL (reference sequence). The CDR3 runs 17 residues.

This sequence joins TRBV15 and TRBJ1-1, with a possible D match to TRBD1 (5 bases). Germline V gene lookup returns CDR1 LNHNV and CDR2 YYDKDF (reference sequence). V shed 8 bases and J shed 8 bases, with 15 bases lying between them. The CDR3 has 12 amino acids. The CDR3, as DNA: TGTGCCACCCGACAGTCTCTCGGAGAAGCTTTCTTT. It encodes CATRQSLGEAFF.

The chain uses TRBV7-9 and TRBJ2-7, with a tentative D call TRBD2 (6 bases). The CDR3 runs to 14 residues. Trimming cost V 4 bases and J 2 bases, with 12 bases left between them. From germline, CDR1 is SEHNR and CDR2 FQNEAQ (reference sequence). CDR3 region: CASSSPGVTYEQYF. As DNA, the CDR3 is TGTGCCAGCAGCTCCCCGGGGGTGACCTACGAGCAGTACTTC.

The V call is TRBV7-3, the J call TRBJ2-7; 10 nucleotides line up with TRBD2. From germline, CDR1 is SGHTA and CDR2 FQGTGA. With 5 bases clipped from V and 6 bases from J, the junction kept 10 bases outside the gene matches. CDR3 length: 15 amino acids. The CDR3 region is CASSPKLAGVGEQYF. CDR3 DNA: TGTGCCAGCAGCCCCAAGCTAGCGGGGGTCGGCGAGCAGTACTTC.

The gene calls are TRBV5-1 and TRBJ1-6, with 8 bases aligning to TRBD1. This CDR3 contains 15 residues. Trimming removed 4 bases from V and 6 bases from J; junction bases left unmatched: 6. From germline, CDR1 is SGHRS and CDR2 YFSETQ. The CDR3 DNA sequence: TGCGCCAGCAGCAGCGGACAGGGCTCTAATTCACCCCTCCACTTT. As protein: CASSSGQGSNSPLHF. Full variable domain (remainder filled in from reference TRBV5-1 and TRBJ1-6): KAGVTQTPRYLIKTRGQQVTLSCSPISGHRSVSWYQQTPGQGLQFLFEYFSETQRNKGNFPGRFSGRQFSNSRSEMNVSTLELGDSALYLCASSSGQGSNSPLHFGNGTRLTVT.

Comment on this clone: Other nucleotide sequences from this sample produce the same CDR3. This rearrangement joins TRBV6-4 to TRBJ1-1, with 8 bases aligning to TRBD1. Germline V gene data show CDR1 as MRHNA and CDR2 as SNTAGT. The trim removed 0 bases at V and 4 bases at J, leaving 1 base unmatched. This CDR3 comprises 14 residues. The CDR3 region has the DNA TGTGCCAGCAGTGACTCGGACAGGGCCACTGAAGCTTTCTTT. This translates into CASSDSDRATEAFF.

This clone was seen a single time. The V gene is TRBV5-4, the J gene TRBJ2-5; 7 bases are a match to TRBD1. Germline V gives CDR1 SGHNT, CDR2 YYREEE (reference sequence). The CDR3 covers 15 residues. Trimming removed 1 base from V and 1 base from J; junction bases left unmatched: 4. The CDR3: CASSLTGAFQETQYF. DNA of the CDR3: TGTGCCAGCAGCTTGACAGGGGCCTTCCAAGAGACCCAGTACTTC.

Here the CDR3 reads CASSFRAGGRETQYF. Written as DNA, the CDR3 is TGTGCCAGCAGCTTCCGAGCGGGGGGGCGCGAGACCCAGTACTTC. The chain employs TRBV7-9 and TRBJ2-5; 10 nucleotides match TRBD2. This CDR3 contains 15 residues. V dropped 3 bases and J dropped 5; count of bases not matched to a gene: 6. Germline CDR1 reads SEHNR; CDR2 reads FQNEAQ (reference sequence).

In nucleotides, the CDR3 is TGTGCCAGCAGTCAGGGGCCTCCGGATACGCAGTATTTT. Amino acids: CASSQGPPDTQYF. The chain couples TRBV6-4 to TRBJ2-3, with D possibly matching TRBD1 (6 bases). The CDR3 sequence is 13 residues long. Germline CDR1 reads MRHNA; CDR2 reads SNTAGT. V was trimmed by 5 bases and J by 6 bases, leaving 12 bases between them.

V and J are TRBV27 and TRBJ2-7, with D perhaps matching TRBD1 (5 bases). The CDR3 has 12 amino acids. Per the germline V gene, CDR1 is MNHEY and CDR2 is SMNVEV (reference sequence). The V gene lost 3 bases and the J gene lost 7 bases, with 10 bases spanning the gap. In DNA, the CDR3 is TGTGCCAGCAGTTTGGACATGAGGGAGCAGTACTTC. It codes for CASSLDMREQYF.

This clone has only a few counts. The chain links TRBV7-9 to TRBJ1-6, with 10 positions matching TRBD1. CDR1 is SEHNR, CDR2 FQNEAQ, per germline (reference sequence). The CDR3 runs to 18 residues. Trimming removed 5 bases from V and 8 bases from J; junction bases left unmatched: 15. CDR3 protein: CASSADPGRDRGYSPLHF. The CDR3 DNA is TGTGCCAGCAGCGCAGACCCCGGCCGGGACAGGGGATATTCACCCCTCCACTTT.

The chain joins TRBV11-1 to TRBJ2-1, with D maybe TRBD2 (6 bases). Germline V gene data show CDR1 as SGHAT and CDR2 as FQDESV (reference sequence). The V end was cut by 5 bases, the J end by 6 bases, with 17 bases between. The CDR3 has 15 amino acids. CDR3 DNA sequence: TGTGCCAGCAGCCCTCAGGGAGGTTTCTTCAATGAGCAGTTCTTC. Protein: CASSPQGGFFNEQFF.

The chain couples TRBV5-1 to TRBJ2-7; D perhaps matches TRBD1 (6 bases). There are 13 residues in the CDR3. Germline V gene sequence: CDR1 SGHRS, CDR2 YFSETQ. Trimming stripped 6 bases from V and 4 bases from J, with 14 bases between. This chain's CDR3 is CASMDGTGYEQYF. The CDR3 region has the DNA TGCGCCAGCATGGACGGAACAGGGTACGAGCAGTACTTC.

The gene calls are TRBV3-1 (or the pseudogene TRBV3-2) and TRBJ1-1; D uncertain. The CDR3 has 15 amino acids. The V end lost 5 bases, the J end lost 1 base, and 14 bases lay between the germline ends. CDR1 LGHDT and CDR2 YNNKEL come from the germline V gene (reference sequence). CDR3 in amino acids: CASSYHEVTNTEAFF. The CDR3 nucleotides are TGTGCCAGCAGCTACCATGAGGTGACGAACACTGAAGCTTTCTTT.

The chain links TRBV7-3 to TRBJ1-1, with D possibly TRBD1 on 5 matching bases. Deletions cut 3 bases from V and 4 bases from J, with 9 bases between. This CDR3 is 13 amino acids long. Germline V gives CDR1 SGHTA, CDR2 FQGTGA. The CDR3 coding sequence is TGTGCCAGCAGCTTCCAGGGATTCACTGAAGCTTTCTTT. It yields the protein CASSFQGFTEAFF.

This rearrangement joins TRBV5-1 to TRBJ2-1; TRBD1 matches at 9 bases. Germline V gene lookup returns CDR1 SGHRS and CDR2 YFSETQ. With V trimmed by 7 bases and J by 2 bases, 7 bases remained unmatched. The CDR3 is made up of 15 amino acids. The CDR3 sequence is CASQTRTGAYNEQFF. CDR3 in DNA: TGCGCCAGCCAGACCAGGACAGGGGCCTACAATGAGCAGTTCTTC.

V and J are TRBV6-5 and TRBJ2-7; D is unclear. Germline V lookup: CDR1 MNHEY, CDR2 SVGAGI. The CDR3 is 11 amino acids. Trimming removed 7 bases at V and 3 bases at J, with 7 bases between. The CDR3 is CASTFGYEQYF. The CDR3 DNA is TGTGCCAGCACCTTCGGCTACGAGCAGTACTTC.

The rearrangement uses TRBV7-2 and TRBJ2-7; 8 bases align to TRBD1. The CDR3 spans 13 residues. Germline V gives CDR1 SGHTA, CDR2 FQGNSA. The ends lost 2 bases at V and 7 bases at J; junction bases unmatched: 4. The CDR3 spells CASSLQGAGEQYF. The DNA for the CDR3 is TGTGCCAGCAGCTTACAGGGGGCGGGGGAGCAGTACTTC.

The chain couples TRBV7-9 to TRBJ2-5; 12 positions match TRBD2. With V trimmed by 6 bases and J by 7 bases, 6 bases remained unmatched. The CDR3 is 14 residues long. Germline V gene sequence: CDR1 SEHNR, CDR2 FQNEAQ (reference sequence). In DNA form, the CDR3 reads TGTGCCAGCAGGCCTAGCGGGGGGGACGGGACCCAGTACTTC. Residues: CASRPSGGDGTQYF.

This clone was seen more than once but under ten times. The rearrangement links TRBV2 to TRBJ1-5; D may be TRBD1 (6 bases). Germline V gene sequence: CDR1 SNHLY, CDR2 FYNNEI. The CDR3 covers 14 residues. Trimming left V 6 bases short and J 6 bases short, with 15 bases between. CDR3 in amino acids: CASSADRLGQPQHF. CDR3 nucleotide sequence: TGTGCCAGCAGCGCCGACAGGTTGGGTCAGCCCCAGCATTTT.

V is TRBV24-1 and J is TRBJ2-1, with 11 bases aligning to TRBD2. CDR3 length: 17 residues. V dropped 6 bases and J dropped 6; count of bases not matched to a gene: 12. Germline V gene sequence: CDR1 KGHDR, CDR2 SFDVKD. The CDR3 here is CATSLGTSGGPGNEQFF. The DNA for the CDR3 is TGTGCCACCAGTCTAGGAACTAGCGGGGGTCCTGGCAATGAGCAGTTCTTC.